This T cell receptor (beta chain) is drawn from a study of technical replicates of blood from several donors. The data were produced by immunoSEQ multiplex PCR, yet TCRdb's version contains in-frame clones alone and is incomplete. The data contain 55,000 to 75,000 clones, approximately 94% of them singletons. This clone occurred once. CDR1 SQVTM and CDR2 ANQGSEA come from the germline V gene. The J segment lost 3 bases and the V segment lost 5 bases, leaving 6 bases of the junction unmatched. This CDR3 comprises 14 residues. This chain joins TRBV29-1 and TRBJ2-3, with 9 bases lining up with TRBD2. Sequenced material: PBMCs. The TCR comes from a human donor in good health. Some clones in this sample may be carry-over from other donors' samples. The CDR3 region is CSVRAGGGTDTQYF. The CDR3 DNA follows: TGCAGCGTTAGAGCGGGAGGTGGGACAGATACGCAGTATTTT.